These T cell receptor beta chains were read from a single sample in a study of shared clonotypes between healthy human individuals. Libraries were prepared by immunoSEQ multiplex PCR; TCRdb keeps only in-frame clonotypes and omits some of them. The sample has about 2.4 million clones, 93% seen once. The sample consisted of naive CD4+ T cells from PBMCs. The receptor source for this set is a man younger than 30 in good health. Some clones in this sample may be carry-over from other donors' samples. Both conserved end residues are part of each CDR3. Part of the rows lack a size; the others show once, few, many or a class for expanded clones.

J gene: TRBJ2-7; V gene: TRBV10-3; clone size: .; CDR3 protein: CAISDRDTSYEQYF
J gene: TRBJ2-1; V gene: TRBV25-1; clone size: .; CDR3 protein: CASSVPGPGANEQFF
J gene: TRBJ1-4; V gene: TRBV7-2; clone size: .; CDR3 protein: CASSLDQVATNEKLFF
J gene: TRBJ1-1; V gene: TRBV7-6; clone size: .; CDR3 protein: CASSSQTGYAEAFF
J gene: TRBJ2-3; V gene: TRBV7-2; clone size: .; CDR3 protein: CASSLVAGGPGTDTQYF
J gene: TRBJ2-7; V gene: TRBV7-8; clone size: .; CDR3 protein: CASSLQQGYEQYF
J gene: TRBJ1-5; V gene: TRBV5-1; clone size: .; CDR3 protein: CASIADSNQPQHF
J gene: TRBJ2-3; V gene: TRBV7-2; clone size: .; CDR3 protein: CASSLWGSSTDTQYF
J gene: TRBJ2-7; V gene: TRBV7-2; clone size: .; CDR3 protein: CASSLTGMGFAYEQYF
J gene: TRBJ2-1; V gene: TRBV7-9; clone size: .; CDR3 protein: CASSFRGIHNEQFF
J gene: TRBJ2-1; V gene: TRBV9; clone size: few; CDR3 protein: CASSDSSYNEQFF
J gene: TRBJ2-3; V gene: TRBV7-9; clone size: .; CDR3 protein: CASSPRDRLTDTQYF
J gene: TRBJ1-5; V gene: TRBV30; clone size: .; CDR3 protein: CAWSGKGTPKAYSNQPQHF
J gene: TRBJ1-1; V gene: TRBV7-9; clone size: .; CDR3 protein: CASSLARQGRGTEAFF
J gene: TRBJ2-1; V gene: TRBV5-1; clone size: .; CDR3 protein: CASSLVVGNEQFF
J gene: TRBJ1-1; V gene: TRBV5-1; clone size: once; CDR3 protein: CASSLTGMNTEAFF
J gene: TRBJ1-3; V gene: TRBV7-2; clone size: .; CDR3 protein: CASHTPRGPGNTIYF
J gene: TRBJ2-7; V gene: TRBV5-1; clone size: once; CDR3 protein: CASSLGGTGNSYEQYF
J gene: TRBJ1-2; V gene: TRBV9; clone size: .; CDR3 protein: CASSQISNYGYTF
J gene: TRBJ2-3; V gene: TRBV15; clone size: .; CDR3 protein: CATSRGLTDTQYF
J gene: TRBJ1-2; V gene: TRBV5-1; clone size: .; CDR3 protein: CASSLVAANYGYTF
J gene: TRBJ2-6; V gene: TRBV28; clone size: .; CDR3 protein: CASSPIQGAGANVLTF
J gene: TRBJ2-4; V gene: TRBV11-1; clone size: .; CDR3 protein: CASSLAGENIQYF
J gene: TRBJ2-3; V gene: TRBV27; clone size: .; CDR3 protein: CASSSSPGTGRTDTQYF
J gene: TRBJ1-1; V gene: TRBV6-5; clone size: .; CDR3 protein: CASSYGRGRTEAFF
J gene: TRBJ1-1; V gene: TRBV5-1; clone size: .; CDR3 protein: CASSPNDRATEAFF
J gene: TRBJ2-1; V gene: TRBV13; clone size: once; CDR3 protein: CASSRPGQPYNEQFF
J gene: TRBJ2-1; V gene: TRBV7-3; clone size: .; CDR3 protein: CASSDRLASYNEQFF
J gene: TRBJ1-3; V gene: TRBV5-6; clone size: .; CDR3 protein: CASSLSRDGNTIYF
J gene: TRBJ2-7; V gene: TRBV7-2; clone size: .; CDR3 protein: CASSTRTSGSSYEQYF
J gene: TRBJ2-6; V gene: TRBV27; clone size: .; CDR3 protein: CASSKWGASGRKTGANVLTF
J gene: TRBJ1-5; V gene: TRBV19; clone size: .; CDR3 protein: CASSIVGGGQPQHF
J gene: TRBJ1-4; V gene: TRBV5-6; clone size: .; CDR3 protein: CASSRGTGREKLFF
J gene: TRBJ2-5; V gene: TRBV12-5; clone size: .; CDR3 protein: CASGDQETQYF
J gene: TRBJ1-4; V gene: TRBV28; clone size: few; CDR3 protein: CASMEGVEEKLFF
J gene: TRBJ2-1; V gene: TRBV4-3; clone size: .; CDR3 protein: CASSQGAPGLAVYNEQFF
J gene: TRBJ1-4; V gene: TRBV29-1; clone size: .; CDR3 protein: CSVEGRGVGEKLFF
J gene: TRBJ2-2; V gene: TRBV19; clone size: once; CDR3 protein: CASSQTGGLGELFF
J gene: TRBJ2-4; V gene: TRBV11-2; clone size: .; CDR3 protein: CASSVQVAKNIQYF
J gene: TRBJ1-1; V gene: TRBV18; clone size: .; CDR3 protein: CASSPRRLGTGETEAFF
J gene: TRBJ2-1; V gene: TRBV7-9; clone size: .; CDR3 protein: CASSLILLAIPYNEQFF
J gene: TRBJ2-1; V gene: TRBV4-1; clone size: .; CDR3 protein: CASSQELALRTSTKDEQFF
J gene: TRBJ2-1; V gene: TRBV7-2; clone size: .; CDR3 protein: CASSLLGGGVYNEQFF
J gene: TRBJ2-2; V gene: TRBV2; clone size: .; CDR3 protein: CASSEGASGELFF
J gene: TRBJ1-5; V gene: TRBV28; clone size: .; CDR3 protein: CASTPGATVPYQPQHF
J gene: TRBJ2-7; V gene: TRBV5-6; clone size: .; CDR3 protein: CASSLGQGSYEQYF
J gene: TRBJ2-1; V gene: TRBV28; clone size: .; CDR3 protein: CASSLSAGDPFF
J gene: TRBJ2-2; V gene: TRBV5-1; clone size: .; CDR3 protein: CASSLDRRAHTGELFF
J gene: TRBJ1-1; V gene: TRBV6-1; clone size: .; CDR3 protein: CASSVDRNTEAFF
J gene: TRBJ1-3; V gene: TRBV5-1; clone size: .; CDR3 protein: CASSLAGGGNTIYF
J gene: TRBJ1-5; V gene: TRBV6-1; clone size: .; CDR3 protein: CASSEGRVGGQPQHF
J gene: TRBJ1-5; V gene: TRBV28; clone size: few; CDR3 protein: CASSLASRAVQPQHF
J gene: TRBJ2-6; V gene: TRBV7-6; clone size: .; CDR3 protein: CASSPLGVGANVLTF
J gene: TRBJ2-5; V gene: TRBV5-6; clone size: .; CDR3 protein: CASSLGDRGSWKGTQYF
J gene: TRBJ2-7; V gene: TRBV29-1; clone size: once; CDR3 protein: CSAKLGGYGNEQYF
J gene: TRBJ1-6; V gene: TRBV15; clone size: .; CDR3 protein: CATSRSGRADSPLHF
J gene: TRBJ2-1; V gene: TRBV5-1; clone size: .; CDR3 protein: CASSSIPLAGGNNEQFF
J gene: TRBJ1-4; V gene: TRBV7-9; clone size: .; CDR3 protein: CASSPGLLREEKLFF
J gene: TRBJ1-3; V gene: TRBV2; clone size: .; CDR3 protein: CARQRGNTTYF